One and the same sample provided the 3 T cell receptor beta chains below, sequenced in a study of cytomegalovirus exposure and HLA in healthy donors. The primer mix had 60 Vbeta and 13 Jbeta primers. Using immunoSEQ multiplex PCR, the repertoire was profiled, and TCRdb retains in-frame clones only, with some absent. Of approximately 190,000 clones detected, 75% to 85% appear once; the ten largest clones hold about 0.78%. Source material: PBMCs. These receptors were obtained from a woman in her late teens or twenties in good health and CMV-seronegative.

The sample holds one count of this clone. The chain combines TRBV29-1 with TRBJ2-3, with D possibly TRBD2 on 7 matching bases. With 3 bases removed from V and 2 bases from J, the gap between germline ends came to 9 bases. This CDR3 has 13 residues. CDR1 is SQVTM, CDR2 ANQGSEA, per germline. The CDR3 bases are TGCAGCGTTGAGCGGGGGCACACAGATACGCAGTATTTT. It specifies CSVERGHTDTQYF.

V is TRBV9 and J is TRBJ1-5, with a tentative D call TRBD1 (5 bases). The CDR3 is 15 residues long. Germline V gene data show CDR1 as SGDLS and CDR2 as YYNGEE. V lost 2 bases to trimming and J lost 5 bases, with 14 bases between them. In nucleotides, the CDR3 is TGTGCCAGCAGCGTTGCCCCGGGGGGGGATCAGCCCCAGCATTTT. Its protein product is CASSVAPGGDQPQHF.

V usage is TRBV28 and J usage is TRBJ1-2; the D is unclear. V was trimmed by 5 bases and J by 7 bases, leaving 14 bases between them. Germline-derived CDR1 and CDR2 are MDHEN and SYDVKM. The CDR3 spans 13 residues. CDR3 coding DNA: TGTGCCAGCAGTGAGCGGGCCGAGGGTGGCTACACCTTC. Amino acid sequence: CASSERAEGGYTF.